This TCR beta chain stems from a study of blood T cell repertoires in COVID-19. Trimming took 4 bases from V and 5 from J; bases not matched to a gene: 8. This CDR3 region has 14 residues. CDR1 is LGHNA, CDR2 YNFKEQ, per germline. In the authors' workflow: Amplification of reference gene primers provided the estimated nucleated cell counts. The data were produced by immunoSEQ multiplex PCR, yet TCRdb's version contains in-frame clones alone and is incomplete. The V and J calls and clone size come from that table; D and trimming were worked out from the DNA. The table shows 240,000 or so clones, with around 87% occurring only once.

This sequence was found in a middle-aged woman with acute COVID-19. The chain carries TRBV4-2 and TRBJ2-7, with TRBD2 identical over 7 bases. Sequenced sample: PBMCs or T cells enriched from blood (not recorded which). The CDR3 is CASSPRGEGHEQYF. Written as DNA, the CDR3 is TGTGCCAGCAGCCCAAGAGGGGAGGGGCACGAGCAGTACTTC.